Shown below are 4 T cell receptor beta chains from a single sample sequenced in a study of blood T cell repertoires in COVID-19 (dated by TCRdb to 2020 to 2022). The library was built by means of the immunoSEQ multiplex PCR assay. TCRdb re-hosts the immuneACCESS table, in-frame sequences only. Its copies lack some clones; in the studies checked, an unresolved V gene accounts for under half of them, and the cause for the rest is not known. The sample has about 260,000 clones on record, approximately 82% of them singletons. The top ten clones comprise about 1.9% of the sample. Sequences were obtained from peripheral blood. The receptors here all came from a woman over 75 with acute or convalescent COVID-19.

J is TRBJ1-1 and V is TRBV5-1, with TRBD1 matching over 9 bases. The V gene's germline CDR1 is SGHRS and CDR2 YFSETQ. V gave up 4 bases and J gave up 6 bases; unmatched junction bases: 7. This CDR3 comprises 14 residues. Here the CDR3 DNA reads TGCGCCAGCAGCCCTGGACAGGGGCTGGCTGAAGCTTTCTTT. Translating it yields CASSPGQGLAEAFF.

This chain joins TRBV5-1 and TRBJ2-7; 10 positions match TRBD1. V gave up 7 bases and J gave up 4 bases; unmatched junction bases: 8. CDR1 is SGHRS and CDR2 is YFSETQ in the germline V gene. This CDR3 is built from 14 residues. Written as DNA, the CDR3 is TGCGCCAGCCCCCCCCCGGGACAGGGGTACGAGCAGTACTTC. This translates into CASPPPGQGYEQYF.

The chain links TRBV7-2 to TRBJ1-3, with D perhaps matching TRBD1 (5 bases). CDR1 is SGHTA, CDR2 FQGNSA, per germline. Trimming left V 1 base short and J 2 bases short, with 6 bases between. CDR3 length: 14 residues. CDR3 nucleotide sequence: TGTGCCAGCAGCTTAGTCAGGGCTGGAAACACCATATATTTT. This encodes CASSLVRAGNTIYF.

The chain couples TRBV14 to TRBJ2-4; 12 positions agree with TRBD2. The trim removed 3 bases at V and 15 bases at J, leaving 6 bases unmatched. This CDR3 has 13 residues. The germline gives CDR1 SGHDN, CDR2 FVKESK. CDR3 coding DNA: TGTGCCAGCAGCCACGGACTAGCGGGATTAACGTACTTC. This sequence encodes CASSHGLAGLTYF. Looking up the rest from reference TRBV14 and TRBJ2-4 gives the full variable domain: EAGVTQFPSHSVIEKGQTVTLRCDPISGHDNLYWYRRVMGKEIKFLLHFVKESKQDESGMPNNRFLAERTGGTYSTLKVQPAELEDSGVYFCASSHGLAGLTYFGAGTRLSVL.